The TCR beta chain described here comes from a study of CD8+ T cells in alopecia areata. Study as a whole: In an open-label trial, patients got 5 to 10 mg tofacitinib twice daily.

Overall study findings and caveats: Researchers reported that TCR sharing among patients proved less clear than in mice, possibly HLA-linked. Lesional scalp displayed greater clonality than normal scalp, most notably in alopecia totalis/universalis.

Germline lookup yields CDR1 SGHVS and CDR2 FQNEAQ. The CDR3 contains 15 residues. Note on this clone: Its antigen is not known. An end of the junction differs from the germline gene, which may be a read error.

RNA, once extracted, was reverse transcribed into cDNA for use as the sequencing template. Generated by immunoSEQ multiplex PCR, the TCRdb table keeps only in-frame clones and is missing some. Of approximately 13,000 clones listed, about 59% are singletons. Punch biopsies of lesional scalp, plus peripheral blood, were taken from alopecia areata patients. The sequencing input was skin. The clonotype was recovered from a human donor with alopecia areata. The chain links TRBV7-8 to TRBJ2-1; 8 bases line up with TRBD2. The CDR3: CASSLVAGGYNGQFF. DNA for the CDR3: TGTGCCAGCAGCTTAGTGGCGGGGGGTTACAATGGGCAGTTCTTC.